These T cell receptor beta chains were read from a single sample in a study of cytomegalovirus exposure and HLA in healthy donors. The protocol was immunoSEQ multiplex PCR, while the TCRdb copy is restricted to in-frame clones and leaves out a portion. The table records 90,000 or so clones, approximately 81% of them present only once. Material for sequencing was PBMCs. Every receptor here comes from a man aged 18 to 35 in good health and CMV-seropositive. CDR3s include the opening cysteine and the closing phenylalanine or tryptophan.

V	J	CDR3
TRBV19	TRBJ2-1	CASSFAGVSYNEQFF
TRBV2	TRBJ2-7	CASRVSRTSGSYEQYF
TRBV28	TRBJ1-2	CASSSGRYGYTF
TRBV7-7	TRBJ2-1	CASSPDRYSDQGAYNEQFF
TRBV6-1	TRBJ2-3	CASSEEVGGHGTDTQYF
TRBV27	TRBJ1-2	CASSLGVRASGYTF
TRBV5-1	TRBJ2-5	CASTRGRESWIETQYF
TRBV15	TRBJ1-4	CATSRDSGSGDEKLFF
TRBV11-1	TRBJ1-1	CASRGHMNTEAFF
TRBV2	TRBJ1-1	CASRGDSNTEAFF
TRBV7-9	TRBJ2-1	CASSSKTSGRGDEQFF
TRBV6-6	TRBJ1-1	CASSDDLDSRIEAFF
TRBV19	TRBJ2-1	CASSELGAYNEQFF
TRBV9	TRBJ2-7	CASSAGLAETYEQYF
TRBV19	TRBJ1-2	CASSIDLDRASYGYTF
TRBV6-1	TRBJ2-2	CASSGTSGRGTGELFF
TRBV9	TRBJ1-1	CASSESGENTEAFF
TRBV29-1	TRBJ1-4	CSVGLDREVEKLFF
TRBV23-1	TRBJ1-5	CASSHPGPGLNNQPQHF
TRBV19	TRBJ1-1	CASRGNTEAFF